This entry lists 20 T cell receptor beta chains sequenced from one sample in a study of blood T cells in healthy people across ages. A second PCR, run for about 6 to 11 cycles, used a sample-barcoded 5' primer plus a J-beta primer mix. TCRdb fed the 5' RACE reads into MiXCR, producing one record per CDR3 protein. The data hold about 730,000 distinct CDR3 sequences, with 40% to 45% observed a single time. Sequenced: blood. The receptors were gathered from a woman in her sixties or seventies in good health.

This clonotype has just a few counts. The chain is built from TRBV19 and TRBJ2-7; D is possibly TRBD2 (6 bases). CDR1 LNHDA and CDR2 SQIVND come from the germline V gene (reference sequence). The germline V and J ends were trimmed by 5 bases and 3 bases, with 14 bases remaining between them. This CDR3 is built from 14 residues. The CDR3 bases are TGTGCCAGTAGTGGTATGGAGGGTCTCTACGAGCAGTACTTC. This codes for CASSGMEGLYEQYF.

In DNA, the CDR3 is TGCAGTGCTAGAGGTCAAACCGGGACTAGTCTGTTCTTC. As protein: CSARGQTGTSLFF. The chain links TRBV20-1 to TRBJ2-1, with TRBD2 matching 8 bases. Germline CDR1 and CDR2: DFQATT and SNEGSKA (reference sequence). V lost 1 base and J lost 15; bases outside the gene matches: 11. This CDR3 is built from 13 residues.

This clonotype was found a few times. The chain carries TRBV4-2 and TRBJ2-5; D is tentatively TRBD1 or TRBD2 (6 bases each). Trimming stripped 2 bases from V and 2 bases from J, with 9 bases between. The V gene's germline CDR1 is LGHNA and CDR2 YNFKEQ. The CDR3 covers 14 residues. The CDR3 region is CASSQRGGQETQYF. The CDR3 DNA is TGTGCCAGCAGCCAACGAGGGGGGCAAGAGACCCAGTACTTC.

The CDR3 nucleotides are TGCGCCAGCAGCCAATGGACAACTAGCTCCTACAATGAGCAGTACTTC. It translates to CASSQWTTSSYNEQYF. The rearrangement links TRBV4-3 to TRBJ2-1; tentative D call: TRBD2 (6 bases). The better agreement between TRBJ2-7 and the DNA end casts doubt on the J call. Germline loops: CDR1 LGHNA, CDR2 YSLEER. The CDR3 sequence is 16 residues long.

The rearrangement joins TRBV27 to TRBJ2-1; 10 bases fit TRBD2. The CDR3 has 20 amino acids. From germline, CDR1 is MNHEY and CDR2 SMNVEV (reference sequence). Unmatched junction bases numbered 26, after V lost 8 bases and J lost 7 bases. In nucleotides, the CDR3 is TGTGCCAGCCTTAGTTCGGGGCTAGCGGGAGTTCTTGATCGTTGGAATGAGCAGTTCTTC. Protein sequence: CASLSSGLAGVLDRWNEQFF.

V is TRBV12-3 or TRBV12-4 and J is TRBJ2-5; D may be TRBD1 (5 bases). CDR3 size: 17 residues. The V end was cut by 5 bases, the J end by 2 bases, with 21 bases between. CDR3 DNA: TGTGCCAGCAGTGATCAGGGAAATCTCGGCCGACAAGAGACCCAGTACTTC. Translated, it gives CASSDQGNLGRQETQYF.

This chain joins TRBV12-3 or TRBV12-4 and TRBJ2-3; 12 positions match TRBD2. The CDR3 is 15 amino acids. The V and J ends lost 6 bases and 9 bases, in that order; junction bases with no gene match: 10. This CDR3 is CASRALAGGPETQYF. The CDR3 DNA is TGTGCCAGCAGGGCCCTAGCGGGAGGGCCGGAAACGCAGTATTTT.

The CDR3 sequence: CASSVDLAGAGGQYF. In nucleotides, the CDR3 is TGTGCCAGCAGCGTAGACCTAGCGGGAGCGGGCGGGCAGTACTTC. This chain uses TRBV9 with TRBJ2-5; TRBD2 matches 10 bases. Per germline, CDR1 SGDLS and CDR2 YYNGEE. V shed 0 bases and J 11 bases; nucleotides not matched to a gene: 10. This CDR3 is 15 amino acids long.

This clonotype was recorded a few times. A read error may produce the germline difference seen at one junction end. The chain joins TRBV6-5 to TRBJ1-1, with D possibly TRBD1 on 5 matching bases. The CDR3 runs 14 residues. From germline, CDR1 is MNHEY and CDR2 SVGAGI. As DNA, the CDR3 is TGTGCCAGCAGTTACAGGGGAACGAACACTGAAACTTTCTTT. Encoded protein: CASSYRGTNTETFF.

This chain connects TRBV5-1 to TRBJ1-6, with a tentative D call TRBD1 (6 bases). V lost 1 base and J 7 bases, leaving 9 bases between the germline ends. CDR3 length: 14 residues. The germline V gene encodes CDR1 SGHRS and CDR2 YFSETQ. CDR3 in amino acids: CASSLTGTNSPLHF. The CDR3 DNA follows: TGCGCCAGCAGCTTGACAGGGACAAATTCACCCCTCCACTTT.

This clonotype showed up many times. The CDR3, as DNA: TGTGCCAGCAGCCTAGGGGGGACAGGGCACGAGGAGACCCAGTACTTC. Translated: CASSLGGTGHEETQYF. This chain joins TRBV4-2 and TRBJ2-5; 9 bases are a match to TRBD1. Per germline, CDR1 LGHNA and CDR2 YNFKEQ. Trimming at V came to 4 bases and at J to 5 bases, leaving 11 bases not matched to a gene. The CDR3 runs 16 residues.

V gene TRBV7-2 combines with J gene TRBJ1-5, with a weak D call TRBD1 (6 bases). Trimming pared 5 bases from V and 6 bases from J, leaving 11 bases between. In germline, CDR1 is SGHTA, CDR2 FQGNSA. The CDR3 contains 13 residues. CDR3 nucleotide sequence: TGTGCCAGCAGCACACAGGGTGCTCAGCCCCAGCATTTT. Amino acid sequence: CASSTQGAQPQHF.

This rearrangement joins TRBV29-1 to TRBJ1-1; a weak D match, TRBD1 (5 bases). Germline values: CDR1 SQVTM, CDR2 ANQGSEA. The CDR3 loop spans 15 amino acids. Trimming shortened V by 4 bases and J by 2 bases, and 17 bases separated the two germline ends. CDR3 nucleotides: TGCAGCGTTGGAATAGGAGGCAGGGCCAACACTGAAGCTTTCTTT. Protein: CSVGIGGRANTEAFF.

The V and J genes are TRBV27 and TRBJ2-5; 9 nucleotides match TRBD2. The germline CDR1 and CDR2 sequences are MNHEY and SMNVEV (reference sequence). The V gene end was trimmed by 2 bases and the J gene end by 11 bases; junction bases not matched to a gene: 3. The CDR3 consists of 12 residues. The CDR3 region has the DNA TGTGCCAGCAGTTTAAGCGGGGGGCCTCAGTACTTC. It yields the protein CASSLSGGPQYF.

This rearrangement joins TRBV5-1 to TRBJ2-7; TRBD1 is a possible D gene (6 bases). Per germline, CDR1 SGHRS and CDR2 YFSETQ. CDR3 size: 16 residues. Between the trimmed V and J ends, which lost 4 bases and 7 bases, there was a span of 24 bases. For the CDR3, the DNA is TGCGCCAGCAGCCAACCACAGGGTTGGTCCTACAATGAGCAGTACTTC. Translated, it gives CASSQPQGWSYNEQYF.

Many counts were recorded for this clonotype. The V gene is TRBV30, the J gene TRBJ2-7; D remains ambiguous. V lost 0 bases to trimming and J lost 3 bases, with 6 bases between them. The germline gives CDR1 GTSNPN, CDR2 SVGIG (reference sequence). The CDR3 totals 12 residues. The CDR3 here is CAWSVPDYEQYF. The CDR3 DNA follows: TGTGCCTGGAGTGTACCGGACTACGAGCAGTACTTC.

With regard to this clonotype: With a much larger clone just one base away, this may be a read error. The chain has TRBV4-3 and TRBJ2-1; no definite D call. The germline V gene has CDR1 LGHNA and CDR2 YSLEER. Trimming pared 0 bases from V and 9 bases from J, leaving 15 bases between. The CDR3 loop spans 15 amino acids. In DNA, the CDR3 is TGCGCCAGCAGCCAAGATCGCACCCCTCGCCGTGAGCAGTTCTTC. As protein: CASSQDRTPRREQFF.

The chain uses TRBV11-2 and TRBJ2-1; 9 nucleotides match TRBD2. The CDR3 sequence is 17 residues long. The germline V gene encodes CDR1 SGHAT and CDR2 FQNNGV. Trimming cost V 4 bases and J 8 bases; bases outside gene matches: 15. Here the CDR3 reads CASSSTLAGNTRHEQFF. Here the CDR3 DNA reads TGTGCCAGCAGCTCCACGCTAGCGGGAAACACCCGTCATGAGCAGTTCTTC.

CDR3 in DNA: TGTGCCAGCACCGCCGACAGTGCCGCCTACGAGCAGTACTTC. This translates into CASTADSAAYEQYF. The chain uses TRBV28 and TRBJ2-7, with D tentatively TRBD1 (5 bases). Between the trimmed V and J ends, which lost 7 bases and 2 bases, there was a span of 15 bases. This CDR3 has 14 residues. From germline, CDR1 is MDHEN and CDR2 SYDVKM.

The chain combines TRBV2 with TRBJ1-2; 7 bases agree with TRBD1. The germline V gene encodes CDR1 SNHLY and CDR2 FYNNEI. The V gene end was trimmed by 4 bases and the J gene end by 4 bases; junction bases not matched to a gene: 9. CDR3 size: 15 residues. This CDR3 is CASSATNRGAYGYTF. CDR3 sequence (DNA): TGTGCCAGCAGTGCCACCAACAGGGGCGCCTATGGCTACACCTTC.